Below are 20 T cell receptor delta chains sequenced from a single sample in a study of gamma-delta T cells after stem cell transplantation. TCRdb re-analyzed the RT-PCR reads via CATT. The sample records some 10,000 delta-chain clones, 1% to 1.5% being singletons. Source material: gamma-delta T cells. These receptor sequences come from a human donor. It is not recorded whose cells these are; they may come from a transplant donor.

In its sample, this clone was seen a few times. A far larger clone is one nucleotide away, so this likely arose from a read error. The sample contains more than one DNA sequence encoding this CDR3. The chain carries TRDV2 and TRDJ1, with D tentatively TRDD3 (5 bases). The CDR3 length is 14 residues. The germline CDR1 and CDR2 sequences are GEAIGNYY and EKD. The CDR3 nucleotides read TGTGCCTGTGACACTGTACTGGCCACCGATAAACTTATCTTT. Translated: CACDTVLATDKLIF.

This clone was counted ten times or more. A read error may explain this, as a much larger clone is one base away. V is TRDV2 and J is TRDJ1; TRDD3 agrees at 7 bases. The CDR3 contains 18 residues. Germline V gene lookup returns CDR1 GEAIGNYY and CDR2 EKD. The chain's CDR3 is CACDTLGGRTSYTDKPIF. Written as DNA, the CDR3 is TGTGCCTGTGACACTCTGGGGGGTCGCACTTCGTACACCGATAAACCCATCTTT.

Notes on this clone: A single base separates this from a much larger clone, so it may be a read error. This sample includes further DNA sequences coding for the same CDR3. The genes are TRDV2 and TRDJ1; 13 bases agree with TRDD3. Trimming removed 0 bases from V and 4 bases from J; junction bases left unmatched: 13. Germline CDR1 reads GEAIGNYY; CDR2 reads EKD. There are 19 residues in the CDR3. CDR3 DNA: TGTGCCTGTGACACCGTAAGCTCTACTGGGGGATACGCAGGCGATAAACTCATCTTT. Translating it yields CACDTVSSTGGYAGDKLIF.

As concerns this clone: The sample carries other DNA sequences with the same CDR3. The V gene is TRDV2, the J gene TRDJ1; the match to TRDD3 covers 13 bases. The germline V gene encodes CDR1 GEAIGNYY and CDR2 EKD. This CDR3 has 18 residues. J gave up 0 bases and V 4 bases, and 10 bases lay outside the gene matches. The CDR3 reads CACDKLGDTPLNTDKLIF. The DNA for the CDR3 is TGTGCCTGTGATAAACTGGGGGATACGCCCTTGAACACCGATAAACTCATCTTT.

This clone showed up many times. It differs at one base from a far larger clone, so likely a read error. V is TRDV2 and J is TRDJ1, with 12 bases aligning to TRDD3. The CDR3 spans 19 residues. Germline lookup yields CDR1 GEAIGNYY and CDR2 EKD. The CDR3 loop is CAYDTVAGGYARVTDKLIF. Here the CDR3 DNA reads TGTGCCTATGACACCGTCGCTGGGGGATACGCCCGGGTAACCGATAAACTCATCTTT.

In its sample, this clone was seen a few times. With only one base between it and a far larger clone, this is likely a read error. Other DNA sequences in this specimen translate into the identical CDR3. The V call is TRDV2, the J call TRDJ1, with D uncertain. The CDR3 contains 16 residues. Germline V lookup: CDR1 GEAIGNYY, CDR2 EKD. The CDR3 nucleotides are TGCGCCTGTGACACCGTAGGGGCCCACTCAACCGATAAACTCATCTTT. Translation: CACDTVGAHSTDKLIF.

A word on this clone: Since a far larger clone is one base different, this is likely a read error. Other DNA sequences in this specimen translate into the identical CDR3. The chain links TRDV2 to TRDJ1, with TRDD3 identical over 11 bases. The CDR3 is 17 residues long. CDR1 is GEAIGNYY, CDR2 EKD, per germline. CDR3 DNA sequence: TGTGCCTGTGACACACTGGGGGATAAGCGCGGAACCGATAAACTTATCTTT. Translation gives CACDTLGDKRGTDKLIF.

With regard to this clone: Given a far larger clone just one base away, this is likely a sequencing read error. Written as DNA, the CDR3 is TGTGCCTGTGACCCCGTGGGTGGCGCGTACACCGATAAACTCATCTTT. It codes for CACDPVGGAYTDKLIF. This chain joins TRDV2 and TRDJ1; D ambiguous. Germline CDR1 is GEAIGNYY and CDR2 is EKD. This CDR3 is 16 amino acids long. V was pared by 3 bases and J by 0 bases, with 16 bases between.

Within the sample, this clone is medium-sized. The CDR3: CACDTATGGYNTAKWVKLIF. The CDR3 DNA reads TGTGCCTGTGACACCGCTACTGGGGGATACAATACCGCTAAGTGGGTCAAACTCATCTTT. V is TRDV2 and J is TRDJ1, with 12 positions matching TRDD3. CDR1 and CDR2 from the germline V gene are GEAIGNYY and EKD. V gave up 0 bases and J gave up 8 bases; unmatched junction bases: 21. The CDR3 is made up of 20 amino acids.

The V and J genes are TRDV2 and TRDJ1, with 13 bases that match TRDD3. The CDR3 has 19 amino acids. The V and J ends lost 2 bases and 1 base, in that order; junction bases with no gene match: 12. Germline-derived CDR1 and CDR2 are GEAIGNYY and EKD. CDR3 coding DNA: TGTGCCTGTGACAAGCTACTGGGGGATACGAAGTCGCTCACCGATAAACTCATCTTT. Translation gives CACDKLLGDTKSLTDKLIF.

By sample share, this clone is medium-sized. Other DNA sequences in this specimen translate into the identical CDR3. This CDR3 is CACDTVFTGGYASTDKLIF. In DNA, the CDR3 is TGTGCCTGTGACACCGTGTTTACTGGGGGATACGCGAGCACCGATAAACTCATCTTT. J is TRDJ1 and V is TRDV2; TRDD3 aligns across 13 bases. From germline, CDR1 is GEAIGNYY and CDR2 EKD. The CDR3 runs 19 residues. V dropped 0 bases and J dropped 1; count of bases not matched to a gene: 10.

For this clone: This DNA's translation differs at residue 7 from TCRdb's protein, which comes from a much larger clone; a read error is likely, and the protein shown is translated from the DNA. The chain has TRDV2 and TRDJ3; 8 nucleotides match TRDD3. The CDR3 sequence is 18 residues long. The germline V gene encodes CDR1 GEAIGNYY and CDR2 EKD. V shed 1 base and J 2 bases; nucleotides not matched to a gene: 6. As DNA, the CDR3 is TGTGCCTGTGACACTCTCTCGGGGGATACCTGGGACACCCGACAGATGTTTTTC. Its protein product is CACDTLSGDTWDTRQMFF.

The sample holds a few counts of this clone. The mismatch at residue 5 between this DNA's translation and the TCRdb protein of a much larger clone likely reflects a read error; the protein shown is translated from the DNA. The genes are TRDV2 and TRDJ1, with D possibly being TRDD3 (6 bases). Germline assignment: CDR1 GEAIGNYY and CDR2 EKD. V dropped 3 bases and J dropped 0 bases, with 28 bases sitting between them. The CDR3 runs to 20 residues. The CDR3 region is CACDALDGRTGTPYTDKLIF. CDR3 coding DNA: TGTGCCTGTGACGCCCTCGACGGCCGTACTGGGACACCTTACACCGATAAACTCATCTTT.

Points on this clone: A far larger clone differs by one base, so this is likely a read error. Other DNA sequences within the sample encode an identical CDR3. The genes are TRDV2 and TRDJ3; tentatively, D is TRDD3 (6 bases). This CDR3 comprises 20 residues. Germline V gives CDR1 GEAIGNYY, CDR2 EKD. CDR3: CACDTGALGGSSWDTRQMFF. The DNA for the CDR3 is TGTGCCTGTGACACCGGGGCTCTTGGGGGGAGCTCCTGGGATACCCGACAGATGTTTTTC.

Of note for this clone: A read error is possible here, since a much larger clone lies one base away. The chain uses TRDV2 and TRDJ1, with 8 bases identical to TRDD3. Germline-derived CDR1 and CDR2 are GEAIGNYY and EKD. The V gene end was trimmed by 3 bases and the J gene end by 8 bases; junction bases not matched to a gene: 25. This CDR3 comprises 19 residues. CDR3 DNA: TGTGCCTGTGACCCTTTGGGGGATCTTACGTTGGTTCGCCCAACAAAACTCATCTTT. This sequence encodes CACDPLGDLTLVRPTKLIF.

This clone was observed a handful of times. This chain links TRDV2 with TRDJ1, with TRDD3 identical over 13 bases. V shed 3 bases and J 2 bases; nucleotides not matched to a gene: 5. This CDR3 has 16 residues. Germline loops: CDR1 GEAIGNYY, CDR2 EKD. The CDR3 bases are TGTGCCTGTGACGGACTGGGGGATACGGCGACCGATAAACTCATCTTT. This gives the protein CACDGLGDTATDKLIF.

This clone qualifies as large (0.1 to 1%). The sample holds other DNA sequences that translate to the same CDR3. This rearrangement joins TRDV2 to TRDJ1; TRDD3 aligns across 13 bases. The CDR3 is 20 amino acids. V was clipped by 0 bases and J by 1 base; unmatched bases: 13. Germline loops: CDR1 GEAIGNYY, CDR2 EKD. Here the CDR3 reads CACDTVATGGYARGTDKLIF. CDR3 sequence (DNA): TGTGCCTGTGACACCGTGGCCACTGGGGGATACGCAAGGGGCACCGATAAACTCATCTTT.

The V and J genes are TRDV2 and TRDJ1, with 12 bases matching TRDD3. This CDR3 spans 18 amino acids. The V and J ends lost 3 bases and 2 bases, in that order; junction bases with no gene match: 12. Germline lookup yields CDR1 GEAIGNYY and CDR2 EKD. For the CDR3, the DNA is TGTGCCTGTGACTCACTGGGGGATACCTGGTCGGGGACCGATAAACTCATCTTT. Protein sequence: CACDSLGDTWSGTDKLIF.

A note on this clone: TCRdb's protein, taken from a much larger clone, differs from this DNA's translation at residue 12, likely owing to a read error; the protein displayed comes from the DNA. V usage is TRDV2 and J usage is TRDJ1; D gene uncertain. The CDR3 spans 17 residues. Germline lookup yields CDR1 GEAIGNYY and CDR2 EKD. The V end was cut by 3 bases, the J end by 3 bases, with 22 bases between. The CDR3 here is CACDPMSGQPGADKLIF. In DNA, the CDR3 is TGTGCCTGTGACCCGATGAGTGGGCAACCGGGAGCCGATAAACTCATCTTT.

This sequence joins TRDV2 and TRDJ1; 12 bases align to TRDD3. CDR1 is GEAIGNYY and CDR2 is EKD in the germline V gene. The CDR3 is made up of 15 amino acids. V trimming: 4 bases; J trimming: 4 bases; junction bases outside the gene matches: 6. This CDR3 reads CACEELGDTLDKLIF. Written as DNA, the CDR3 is TGTGCCTGTGAAGAACTGGGGGATACCCTCGATAAACTCATCTTT.